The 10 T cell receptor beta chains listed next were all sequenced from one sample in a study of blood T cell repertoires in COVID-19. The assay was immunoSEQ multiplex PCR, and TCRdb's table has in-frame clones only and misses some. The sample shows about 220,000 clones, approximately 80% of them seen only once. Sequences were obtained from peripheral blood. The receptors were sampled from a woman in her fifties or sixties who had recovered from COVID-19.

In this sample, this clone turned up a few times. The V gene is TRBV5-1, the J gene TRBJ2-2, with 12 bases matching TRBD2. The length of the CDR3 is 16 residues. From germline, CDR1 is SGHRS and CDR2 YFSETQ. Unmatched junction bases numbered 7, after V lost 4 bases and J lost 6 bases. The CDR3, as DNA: TGCGCCAGCAGCAGCACTAGCGGGGGGCCCCCCGGGGAGCTGTTTTTT. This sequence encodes CASSSTSGGPPGELFF.

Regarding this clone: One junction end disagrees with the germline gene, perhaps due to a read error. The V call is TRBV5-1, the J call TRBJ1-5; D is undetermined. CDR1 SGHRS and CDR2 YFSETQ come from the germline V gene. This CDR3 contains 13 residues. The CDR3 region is CASSLDSYQPQHF. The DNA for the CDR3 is TGCGCCAGCAGCTTGGATAGCTATCAGCCCCAGCATTTT.

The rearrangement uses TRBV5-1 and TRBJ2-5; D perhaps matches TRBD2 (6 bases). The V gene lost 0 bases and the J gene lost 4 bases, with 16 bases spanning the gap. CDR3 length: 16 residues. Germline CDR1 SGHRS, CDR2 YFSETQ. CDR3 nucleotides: TGCGCCAGCAGCTTGGACCAATCCGGGGGAGGAGAGACCCAGTACTTC. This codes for CASSLDQSGGGETQYF.

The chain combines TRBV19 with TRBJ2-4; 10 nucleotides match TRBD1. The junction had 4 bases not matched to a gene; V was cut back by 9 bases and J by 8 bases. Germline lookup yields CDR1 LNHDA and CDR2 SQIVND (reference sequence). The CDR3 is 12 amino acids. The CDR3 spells CASRDRGYIQYF. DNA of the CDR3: TGTGCCAGCCGGGACAGGGGCTACATTCAGTACTTC.

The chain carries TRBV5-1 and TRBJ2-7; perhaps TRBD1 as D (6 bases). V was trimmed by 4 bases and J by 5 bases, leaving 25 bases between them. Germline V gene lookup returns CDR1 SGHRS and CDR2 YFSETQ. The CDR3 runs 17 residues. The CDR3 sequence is CASSHNTGLIRFHEQYF. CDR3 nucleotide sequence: TGCGCCAGCAGCCATAACACAGGGCTTATTAGGTTCCACGAGCAGTACTTC. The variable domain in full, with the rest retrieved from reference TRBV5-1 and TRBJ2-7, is KAGVTQTPRYLIKTRGQQVTLSCSPISGHRSVSWYQQTPGQGLQFLFEYFSETQRNKGNFPGRFSGRQFSNSRSEMNVSTLELGDSALYLCASSHNTGLIRFHEQYFGPGTRLTVT.

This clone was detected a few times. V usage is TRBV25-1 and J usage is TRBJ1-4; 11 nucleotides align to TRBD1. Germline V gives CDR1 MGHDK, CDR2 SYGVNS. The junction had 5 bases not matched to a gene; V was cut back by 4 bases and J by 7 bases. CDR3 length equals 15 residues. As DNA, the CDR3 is TGTGCCAGCAGTGGGGACAGGGGGACGAGTGAAAAACTGTTTTTT. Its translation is CASSGDRGTSEKLFF.

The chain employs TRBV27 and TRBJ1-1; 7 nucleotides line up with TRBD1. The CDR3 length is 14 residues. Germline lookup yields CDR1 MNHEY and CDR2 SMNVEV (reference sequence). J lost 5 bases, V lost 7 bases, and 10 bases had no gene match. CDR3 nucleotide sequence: TGTGCCAGCAATCCCACAGGGGCCGGGACTGAAGCTTTCTTT. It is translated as CASNPTGAGTEAFF.

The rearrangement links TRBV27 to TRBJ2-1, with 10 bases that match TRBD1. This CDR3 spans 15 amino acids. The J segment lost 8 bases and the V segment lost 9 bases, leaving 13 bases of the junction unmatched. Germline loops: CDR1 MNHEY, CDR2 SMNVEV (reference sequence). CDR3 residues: CASGEGDRGIDEQFF. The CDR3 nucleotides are TGTGCCAGTGGGGAGGGGGACAGGGGTATAGATGAGCAGTTCTTC.

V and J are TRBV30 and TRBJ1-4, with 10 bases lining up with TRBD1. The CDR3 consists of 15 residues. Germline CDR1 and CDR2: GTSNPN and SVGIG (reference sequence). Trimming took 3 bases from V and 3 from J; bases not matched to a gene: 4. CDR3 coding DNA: TGTGCCTGGAGAGACAGGGGGCCGTCTAATGAAAAACTGTTTTTT. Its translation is CAWRDRGPSNEKLFF.

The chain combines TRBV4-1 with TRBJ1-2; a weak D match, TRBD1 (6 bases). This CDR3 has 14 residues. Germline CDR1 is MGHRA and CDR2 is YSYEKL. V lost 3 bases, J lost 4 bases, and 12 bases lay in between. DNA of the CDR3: TGCGCCAGCAGCCACCCCGGACAGCTCTATGGCTACACCTTC. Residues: CASSHPGQLYGYTF.